This T cell receptor (beta chain) was obtained from a study of post-analysis software for immune sequencing data. Study background: Relapsing-remitting, secondary progressive and progressive-relapsing courses of multiple sclerosis were included.

Study-wide findings and caveats: Controls had significantly higher normalized Chao1 diversity than multiple sclerosis patients. Patients used a few TRBV segments, including TRBV5-6, TRBV5-1 and TRBV20-1, more often than controls.

There are a few counts of this clonotype. Its antigen is not identified. The trim removed 4 bases at V and 3 bases at J, leaving 6 bases unmatched. There are 15 residues in the CDR3. Germline V lookup: CDR1 SGHRS, CDR2 YFSETQ. Unique molecular identifiers were carried by the TCR beta cDNA libraries. Once 1 to 10 million T cells were used, hundreds of thousands of cDNA molecules resulted. TCRdb recomputed calls from the PCR reads with MiXCR, one row per CDR3 protein. Among approximately 180,000 distinct CDR3 sequences listed, around 30% were seen once. The TCR sequence derives from a girl under 18 with multiple sclerosis. Source material: blood. The chain employs TRBV5-1 and TRBJ2-7, with 11 positions matching TRBD2. In DNA form, the CDR3 reads TGCGCCAGCAGCGCCGGACTAGCGGGCCTCTACGAGCAGTACTTC. Amino acids: CASSAGLAGLYEQYF.